This T cell receptor (beta chain) was documented in a study of shared clonotypes between healthy human individuals. Study at large: CD4 naive cells filled three plates per donor, CD4 memory three, CD8 naive two and CD8 memory one.

Assay: immunoSEQ multiplex PCR; the TCRdb copy retains only in-frame clones and omits some. The data hold some 500,000 clones, with about 96% observed a single time. Everyone who donated was a Caucasian adult who lived in Nashville, Tennessee. This clone showed up just once. A read error may produce the germline difference seen at one junction end. The CDR3 sequence is 13 residues long. Germline V gene sequence: CDR1 SEHNR, CDR2 FQNEAQ (reference sequence). The sequencing sample was made of naive CD4+ T cells sorted from blood. Subset reported: CD45RA+ positively selected. The receptor was derived from a woman under 40 in good health. The rearrangement links TRBV7-9 to TRBJ2-1; no clear D. Written as DNA, the CDR3 is TGTGCCAGCAGCTTAGCGAGGACCGCCCTATTTCTCTTC. Translated: CASSLARTALFLF. The full variable domain, rest sourced from reference TRBV7-9 and TRBJ2-1, is DTGVSQNPRHKITKRGQNVTFRCDPISEHNRLYWYRQTLGQGPEFLTYFQNEAQLEKSRLLSDRFSAERPKGSFSTLEIQRTEQGDSAMYLCASSLARTALFLFGPGTRLTVL.